A selection of T cell receptor beta chains follows, all from one sample in a study of blood T cell dynamics during melanoma immunotherapy. The method was immunoSEQ multiplex PCR; TCRdb's version includes in-frame clones alone and lacks a portion of them. The repertoire consists of approximately 10,000 clones, with about 88% occurring once and the leading ten covering about 4.1%. Sample: blood, taken from a patient treated with checkpoint blockade. These receptors came from a human donor with melanoma. Each CDR3 is given with its conserved first and last residue. Each record gives: clone size, V gene, CDR3 protein. Some rows have no size entry. The others give once, few or many, or a class for an expanded clone.

clone size: -
V gene: TRBV5-4
CDR3 protein: CASSQAGEQYF

clone size: -
V gene: TRBV7-9
CDR3 protein: CASSGTGESGQPQHF

clone size: -
V gene: TRBV9
CDR3 protein: CASSPRTGGTNTEAFF

clone size: -
V gene: TRBV5-4
CDR3 protein: CASSFPTGDAKNIQYF

clone size: few
V gene: TRBV7-9
CDR3 protein: CASSRREGYTF

clone size: -
V gene: TRBV10-3
CDR3 protein: CATETSGSPYEQYF

clone size: -
V gene: TRBV27
CDR3 protein: CASSLSGGNVYGYTF

clone size: -
V gene: TRBV7-6
CDR3 protein: CASSLRGNQETQYF

clone size: -
V gene: TRBV28
CDR3 protein: CASRSRPGHEKLFF

clone size: -
V gene: TRBV5-4
CDR3 protein: CASSLRTSGRNEQYF

clone size: -
V gene: TRBV5-1
CDR3 protein: CASSLEGRAEGYTF

clone size: -
V gene: TRBV14
CDR3 protein: CASSQGQGVNRTQYF

clone size: -
V gene: TRBV30
CDR3 protein: CAWSVPPQKAEAFF

clone size: -
V gene: TRBV29-1
CDR3 protein: CSVEASGQDTQYF

clone size: -
V gene: TRBV11-2
CDR3 protein: CASTAGLNTGELFF

clone size: -
V gene: TRBV5-1
CDR3 protein: CASSSALDSYEQYF